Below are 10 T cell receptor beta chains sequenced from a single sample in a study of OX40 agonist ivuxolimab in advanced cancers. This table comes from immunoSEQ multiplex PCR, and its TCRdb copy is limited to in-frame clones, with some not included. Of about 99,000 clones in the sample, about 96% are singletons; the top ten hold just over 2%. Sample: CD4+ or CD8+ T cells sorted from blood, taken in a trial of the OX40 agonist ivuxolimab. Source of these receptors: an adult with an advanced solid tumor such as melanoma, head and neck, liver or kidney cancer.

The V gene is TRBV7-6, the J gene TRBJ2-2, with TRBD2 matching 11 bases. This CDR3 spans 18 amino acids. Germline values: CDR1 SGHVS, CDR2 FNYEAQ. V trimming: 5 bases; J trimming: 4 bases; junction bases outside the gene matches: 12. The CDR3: CASSPSTSGSDRTGELFF. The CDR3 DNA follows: TGTGCCAGCAGCCCCTCCACTAGCGGGAGCGACCGCACCGGGGAGCTGTTTTTT.

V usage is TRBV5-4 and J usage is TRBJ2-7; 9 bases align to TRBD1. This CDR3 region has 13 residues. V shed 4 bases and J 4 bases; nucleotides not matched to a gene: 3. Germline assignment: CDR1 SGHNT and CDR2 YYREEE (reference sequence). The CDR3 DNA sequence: TGTGCCAGCAGCCCGACAGGGGGGTACGAGCAGTACTTC. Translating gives CASSPTGGYEQYF. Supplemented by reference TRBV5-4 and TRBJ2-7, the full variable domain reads ETGVTQSPTHLIKTRGQQVTLRCSSQSGHNTVSWYQQALGQGPQFIFQYYREEENGRGNFPPRFSGLQFPNYSSELNVNALELDDSALYLCASSPTGGYEQYFGPGTRLTVT.

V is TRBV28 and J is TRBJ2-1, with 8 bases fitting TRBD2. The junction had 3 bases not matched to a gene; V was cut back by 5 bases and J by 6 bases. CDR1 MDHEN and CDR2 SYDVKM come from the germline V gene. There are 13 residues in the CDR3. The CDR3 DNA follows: TGTGCCAGCAGTGGACTAGCCTCCAATGAGCAGTTCTTC. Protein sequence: CASSGLASNEQFF.

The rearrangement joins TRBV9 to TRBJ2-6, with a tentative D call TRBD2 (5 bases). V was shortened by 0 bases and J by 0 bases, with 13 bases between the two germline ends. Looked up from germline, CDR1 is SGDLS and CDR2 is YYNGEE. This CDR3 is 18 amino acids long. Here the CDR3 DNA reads TGTGCCAGCAGCGTAGCGAGGGTCTCCAGCTCTGGGGCCAACGTCCTGACTTTC. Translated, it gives CASSVARVSSSGANVLTF.

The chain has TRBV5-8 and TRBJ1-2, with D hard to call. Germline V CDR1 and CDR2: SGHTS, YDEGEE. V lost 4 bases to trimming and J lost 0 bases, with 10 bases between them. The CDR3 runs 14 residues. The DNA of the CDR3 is TGTGCCAGCAGCGCTCTCCCCGCTAACTATGGCTACACCTTC. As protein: CASSALPANYGYTF.

Here the CDR3 DNA reads TGTGCCAGCAGCGCAGAGGGGCCTGAAGCTTTCTTT. Amino acids: CASSAEGPEAFF. The gene calls are TRBV11-2 and TRBJ1-1; D may be TRBD1 (5 bases). V was shortened by 5 bases and J by 6 bases, with 10 bases between the two germline ends. The CDR3 loop spans 12 amino acids. CDR1 is SGHAT and CDR2 is FQNNGV in the germline V gene. Based on the CDR3 plus reference TRBV11-2 and TRBJ1-1, the full variable domain is EAGVAQSPRYKIIEKRQSVAFWCNPISGHATLYWYQQILGQGPKLLIQFQNNGVVDDSQLPKDRFSAERLKGVDSTLKIQPAKLEDSAVYLCASSAEGPEAFFGQGTRLTVV.

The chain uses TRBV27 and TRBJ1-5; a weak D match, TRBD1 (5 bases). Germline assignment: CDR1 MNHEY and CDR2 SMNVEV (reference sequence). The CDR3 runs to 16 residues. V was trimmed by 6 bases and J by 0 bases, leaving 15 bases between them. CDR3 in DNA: TGTGCCAGCAGCGATATAGGGGTTCATAGCAATCAGCCCCAGCATTTT. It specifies CASSDIGVHSNQPQHF.

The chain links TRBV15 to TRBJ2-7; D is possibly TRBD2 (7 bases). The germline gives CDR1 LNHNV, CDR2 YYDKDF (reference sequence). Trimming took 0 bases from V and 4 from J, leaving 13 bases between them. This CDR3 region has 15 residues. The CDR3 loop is CATSRDGGAAYEQYF. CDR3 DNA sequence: TGTGCCACCAGCAGAGATGGGGGGGCAGCTTACGAGCAGTACTTC.

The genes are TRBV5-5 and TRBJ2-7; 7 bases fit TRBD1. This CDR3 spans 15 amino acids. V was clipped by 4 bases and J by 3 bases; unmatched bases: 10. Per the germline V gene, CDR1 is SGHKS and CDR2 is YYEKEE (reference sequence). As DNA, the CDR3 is TGTGCCAGCAGCCCTGTAGAGGGGGCCCACTACGAGCAGTACTTC. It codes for CASSPVEGAHYEQYF.

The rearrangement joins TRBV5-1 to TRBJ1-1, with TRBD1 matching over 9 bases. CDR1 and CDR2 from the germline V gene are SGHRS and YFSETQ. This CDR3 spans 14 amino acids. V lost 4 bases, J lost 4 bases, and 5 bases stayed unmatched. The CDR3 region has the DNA TGCGCCAGCAGCGGAGGGACAGGGTTCACTGAAGCTTTCTTT. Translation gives CASSGGTGFTEAFF.